A selection of T cell receptor beta chains follows, all from one sample in a study of cytomegalovirus exposure and HLA in healthy donors. Clones were read by immunoSEQ multiplex PCR, and TCRdb kept only the in-frame ones, dropping some. The sample has about 18,000 clones, about 77% seen once; the top ten hold about 3.8%. Sequenced: PBMCs. The receptors originated from a young man in good health and CMV-seronegative. The CDR3 runs from the conserved cysteine through the conserved F or W. A D gene is named only where the DNA matches it firmly. Some rows mark clone size as missing; the rest say once, few, many or name a class of expanded clone.

CAWDLGQGNTEAFF,TGTGCCTGGGACCTGGGACAGGGGAACACTGAAGCTTTCTTT,14,TRBJ1-1,-,TRBV30,TRBD1
CSVLSRTEAFF,TGCAGCGTTTTATCGAGAACTGAAGCTTTCTTT,11,TRBJ1-1,-,TRBV29-1,-
CASSLEQGGDGYTF,TGCGCCAGCAGCTTGGAACAGGGTGGGGATGGCTACACCTTC,14,TRBJ1-2,-,TRBV5-1,-
CAWSVQGAYEQYF,TGTGCCTGGAGTGTACAAGGGGCCTACGAGCAGTACTTC,13,TRBJ2-7,-,TRBV30,-
CASSEPPGGPYNEQFF,TGTGCCAGCAGTGAACCCCCGGGGGGACCCTACAATGAGCAGTTCTTC,16,TRBJ2-1,-,TRBV6-1,TRBD2
CAWSVRQGFEGYTF,TGTGCCTGGAGTGTACGCCAGGGGTTTGAAGGCTACACCTTC,14,TRBJ1-2,-,TRBV30,-
CAAAGAQNTEAFF,TGTGCCGCGGCAGGGGCCCAGAACACTGAAGCTTTCTTT,13,TRBJ1-1,-,TRBV30,-
CASSVSGGTDTQYF,TGTGCCAGCAGTGTTTCGGGGGGCACAGATACGCAGTATTTT,14,TRBJ2-3,-,TRBV6-4,-
CAWSVRGRGTEAFF,TGTGCCTGGAGTGTACGTGGCAGGGGCACTGAAGCTTTCTTT,14,TRBJ1-1,-,TRBV30,-
CAARANTEAFF,TGTGCCGCCCGCGCAAACACTGAAGCTTTCTTT,11,TRBJ1-1,few,TRBV2,-
CSSLGLGGLLF,TGCAGTTCTCTCGGACTAGGAGGGTTGCTCTTC,11,TRBJ2-1,once,TRBV20-1,TRBD2
CAWSAQMNTEAFF,TGTGCCTGGAGTGCCCAAATGAACACTGAAGCTTTCTTT,13,TRBJ1-1,-,TRBV30,-
CSVAPPHGYTF,TGCAGCGTGGCTCCCCCTCATGGCTACACCTTC,11,TRBJ1-2,-,TRBV29-1,-
CATRRSEFNNEQFF,TGTGCCACCCGTCGGTCGGAGTTCAACAATGAGCAGTTCTTC,14,TRBJ2-1,few,TRBV6-5,-
CASSAGGPLQYF,TGTGCCAGCAGCGCCGGTGGGCCTTTGCAGTATTTT,12,TRBJ2-3,-,TRBV7-2,-
CAWSRDSLQPQHF,TGTGCCTGGAGTAGGGACAGTCTTCAGCCCCAGCATTTT,13,TRBJ1-5,-,TRBV30,TRBD1
CASSYRESSNEQFF,TGTGCCAGCAGCTACAGGGAGAGCTCCAATGAGCAGTTCTTC,14,TRBJ2-1,once,TRBV6-5,-
CASSKGQGVYNEQFF,TGTGCCAGCAGTAAGGGACAGGGCGTCTACAATGAGCAGTTCTTC,15,TRBJ2-1,-,TRBV6-1,TRBD1
CASSPSAGLAVNEQFF,TGTGCCAGCAGCCCTTCGGCGGGACTAGCAGTTAATGAGCAGTTCTTC,16,TRBJ2-1,-,TRBV4-2,TRBD2
CSVEGLAYEQYF,TGCAGCGTTGAAGGGCTGGCCTACGAGCAGTACTTC,12,TRBJ2-7,-,TRBV29-1,-
CASSLNSLRGANVLTF,TGCGCCAGCAGCTTGAACAGTCTGAGAGGGGCCAACGTCCTGACTTTC,16,TRBJ2-6,-,TRBV5-1,-
CAWSYNYNSPLHF,TGTGCCTGGAGTTATAACTATAATTCACCCCTCCACTTT,13,TRBJ1-6,-,TRBV30,-
CASSLFAGDLGYTF,TGCGCCAGCAGCTTGTTCGCAGGGGATTTAGGCTACACCTTC,14,TRBJ1-2,-,TRBV5-1,-
CASSLVVGAEAFF,TGCGCCAGCAGCTTGGTAGTGGGCGCTGAAGCTTTCTTT,13,TRBJ1-1,-,TRBV5-1,-
CASSEALGAQPQHF,TGTGCCAGCAGTGAAGCGCTAGGGGCTCAGCCCCAGCATTTT,14,TRBJ1-5,-,TRBV2,-
CASSLPGYSNQPQHF,TGTGCCAGCAGCTTGCCAGGTTATAGCAATCAGCCCCAGCATTTT,15,TRBJ1-5,once,TRBV5-7,-
CASSFSSRGRYTGELFF,TGTGCCAGCAGCTTCTCCTCCAGGGGGCGTTACACCGGGGAGCTGTTTTTT,17,TRBJ2-2,few,TRBV7-2,TRBD1
CASSQVNNREGCTF,TGTGCCAGCAGCCAAGTCAACAACAGGGAAGGATGCACCTTC,14,TRBJ1-2,-,TRBV4-2,-
CASRGTGANEQYF,TGTGCCAGCAGAGGGACAGGGGCCAACGAGCAGTACTTC,13,TRBJ2-7,-,TRBV6-5,TRBD1
CAWSNRGGNTEAFF,TGTGCCTGGAGTAACAGGGGAGGGAACACTGAAGCTTTCTTT,14,TRBJ1-1,-,TRBV30,TRBD1
CASSLHSGGLSYEQYF,TGTGCCAGCAGCCTCCATAGCGGGGGGCTGTCCTACGAGCAGTACTTC,16,TRBJ2-7,once,TRBV7-2,TRBD2
CASSEDSPGGNSPLHF,TGTGCCAGCAGTGAAGATTCTCCGGGTGGTAATTCACCCCTCCACTTT,16,TRBJ1-6,-,TRBV6-1,-
CASSESPDRWVEAFF,TGTGCCAGCAGTGAATCCCCGGACAGGTGGGTTGAAGCTTTCTTT,15,TRBJ1-1,-,TRBV6-1,TRBD1
CASSLISGQGHTGELFF,TGTGCCAGCAGCTTAATTAGTGGACAGGGTCACACCGGGGAGCTGTTTTTT,17,TRBJ2-2,-,TRBV13,TRBD1
CASSTLAVSSYNEQFF,TGTGCCAGCAGTACTCTAGCGGTGAGCTCCTACAATGAGCAGTTCTTC,16,TRBJ2-1,-,TRBV6-6,TRBD2
CASSVEGAEAFF,TGTGCCAGCAGCGTAGAAGGGGCTGAAGCTTTCTTT,12,TRBJ1-1,few,TRBV9,-
CASSLTGDREQYF,TGTGCCAGCAGTTTGACAGGGGATAGGGAGCAGTACTTC,13,TRBJ2-7,-,TRBV6-5,TRBD1
CATSSFPNTEAFF,TGTGCCACCAGTTCGTTTCCGAACACTGAAGCTTTCTTT,13,TRBJ1-1,once,TRBV15,-
CSVDRRGYGYTF,TGCAGCGTTGACAGGAGGGGCTATGGCTACACCTTC,12,TRBJ1-2,-,TRBV29-1,-
CASSERQTDTQYF,TGTGCCAGCAGTGAAAGACAGACAGATACGCAGTATTTT,13,TRBJ2-3,-,TRBV25-1,-
CASSYLGGSGYTF,TGTGCCAGCAGTTACTTGGGGGGATCGGGCTACACCTTC,13,TRBJ1-2,medium-sized,TRBV6-5,-
CAWNYDGIKETQYF,TGTGCCTGGAACTATGACGGGATCAAAGAGACCCAGTACTTC,14,TRBJ2-5,-,TRBV30,-
CASSAATGSTATEAFF,TGTGCCAGCAGCGCTGCCACAGGGAGTACGGCCACTGAAGCTTTCTTT,16,TRBJ1-1,-,TRBV9,-
CSWSGDNEKLFF,TGCAGCTGGAGCGGGGATAATGAAAAACTGTTTTTT,12,TRBJ1-4,-,TRBV29-1,-
CASRTGSTGANVLTF,TGTGCCAGCAGAACGGGGAGCACTGGGGCCAACGTCCTGACTTTC,15,TRBJ2-6,-,TRBV6-5,-
CASSEWQEQYF,TGTGCCAGCAGTGAATGGCAGGAGCAGTACTTC,11,TRBJ2-7,-,TRBV2,-
CASSHRTTGPEAFF,TGCGCCAGCAGTCATAGGACAACTGGCCCTGAAGCTTTCTTT,14,TRBJ1-1,-,TRBV23-1,-
CASSPSNYEQYF,TGTGCCAGCAGCCCCAGTAATTACGAGCAGTACTTC,12,TRBJ2-7,-,TRBV7-8,-
CSGGGNYNEQFF,TGCAGCGGAGGAGGGAACTACAATGAGCAGTTCTTC,12,TRBJ2-1,-,TRBV29-1,-
CASSPDPPGSGELFF,TGTGCCAGCAGCCCCGACCCACCCGGGAGCGGGGAGCTGTTTTTT,15,TRBJ2-2,-,TRBV6-5,-
CAWSSGDNQPQHF,TGTGCCTGGAGTTCAGGGGATAATCAGCCCCAGCATTTT,13,TRBJ1-5,-,TRBV30,-
CSVIPETLAPEAFF,TGCAGCGTCATCCCGGAGACTTTGGCCCCTGAAGCTTTCTTT,14,TRBJ1-1,-,TRBV29-1,-
CAISWTGPDYGYTF,TGTGCCATCAGTTGGACAGGGCCGGACTATGGCTACACCTTC,14,TRBJ1-2,-,TRBV10-3,TRBD1
CASSSLRGASQETQYF,TGTGCCAGCAGTTCATTGCGGGGGGCCTCCCAAGAGACCCAGTACTTC,16,TRBJ2-5,-,TRBV6-5,TRBD2
CASSEALQGSNQPQHF,TGTGCCAGCAGTGAAGCTCTACAGGGGAGCAATCAGCCCCAGCATTTT,16,TRBJ1-5,-,TRBV2,TRBD1
CASRRDSQETQYF,TGTGCCAGCAGAAGGGACTCCCAAGAGACCCAGTACTTC,13,TRBJ2-5,-,TRBV25-1,-
CAWSRFPAGETQYF,TGTGCCTGGAGTCGTTTCCCGGCGGGGGAGACCCAGTACTTC,14,TRBJ2-5,-,TRBV30,-